This T cell receptor beta chain appears in the sequencing data of a study of blood T cell repertoires in COVID-19. In its sample, this clone was seen once. This table comes from immunoSEQ multiplex PCR, and its TCRdb copy is limited to in-frame clones, with some not included. In the table there are more than 95,000 clones, 82% of which are singletons. The V gene's germline CDR1 is LGHNA and CDR2 YNFKEQ. The CDR3 has 18 amino acids. J was trimmed by 3 bases and V by 1 base; bases with no gene match: 13. The receptor was isolated from a man aged 55-75 years with acute or convalescent COVID-19. Specimen: peripheral blood. This rearrangement joins TRBV4-2 to TRBJ2-7, with 9 bases identical to TRBD1. CDR3 sequence (DNA): TGTGCCAGCAGCCAAGTGGTCATTGGGACAGGGACGGACTACGAGCAGTACTTC. Its translation is CASSQVVIGTGTDYEQYF.